This T cell receptor (beta chain) was obtained from a study of regulatory T cells in long-lasting Graves disease. The sample holds a few counts of this clonotype. Just one base apart from a much larger clone, this may be a read error. Likely a read error: the CDR3 ends without its conserved phenylalanine or tryptophan. Construction of the TCR beta libraries employed iRepertoire HTBI primers in conjunction with Arm-PCR of CDR3 regions. TCRdb reprocessed the multiplex PCR reads with MiXCR, giving one entry per CDR3 protein. The sample holds 350,000 to 500,000 distinct CDR3 sequences, about 15% seen once. Time point described: newly diagnosed GD, antithyroid drugs for less than 3 months. There was RNA extracted from PBMCs, and the TCR library was made from it. J gave up 6 bases and V 3 bases, and 17 bases lay outside the gene matches. Per germline, CDR1 MDHEN and CDR2 SYDVKM. The CDR3 spans 19 residues.

This sample also appeared in a second study, on T cells in Graves' hyperthyroidism and ophthalmopathy.

Sequenced here: peripheral blood mononuclear cells (PBMCs), sampled at new diagnosis, from a patient treated with antithyroid drugs. This sequence was found in a woman aged 50 to 60 with Graves disease. V and J are TRBV28 and TRBJ2-1; TRBD2 matches 10 bases. Here the CDR3 DNA reads TGTGCCAGCAGTTTCACCCGCCTAGCGGGGGAGCAACTAGTCAATGAGCAGTTCCTC. This translates into CASSFTRLAGEQLVNEQFL.